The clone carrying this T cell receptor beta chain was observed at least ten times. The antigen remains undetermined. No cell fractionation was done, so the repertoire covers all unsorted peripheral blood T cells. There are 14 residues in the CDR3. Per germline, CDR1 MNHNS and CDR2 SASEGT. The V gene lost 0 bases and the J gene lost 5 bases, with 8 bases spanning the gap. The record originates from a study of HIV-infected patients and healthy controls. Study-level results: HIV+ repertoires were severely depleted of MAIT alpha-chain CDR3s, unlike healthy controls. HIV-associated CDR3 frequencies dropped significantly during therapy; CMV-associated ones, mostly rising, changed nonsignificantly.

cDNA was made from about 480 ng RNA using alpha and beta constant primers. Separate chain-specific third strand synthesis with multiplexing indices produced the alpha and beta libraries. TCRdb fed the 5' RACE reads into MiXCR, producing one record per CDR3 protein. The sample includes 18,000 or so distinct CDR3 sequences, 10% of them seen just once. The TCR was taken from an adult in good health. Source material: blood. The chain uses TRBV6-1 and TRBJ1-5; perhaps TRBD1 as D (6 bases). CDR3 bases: TGTGCCAGCAGTGAAGCGGGGGCTCATCAGCCCCAGCATTTT. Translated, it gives CASSEAGAHQPQHF.